This T cell receptor beta chain was identified in a study of PD-L1 blockade in urothelial cancer. Across the whole study: About 90% of the roughly 29 patients were men who had bladder-origin urothelial cancer. Blood analysis took place 3 weeks (second dose) and 6 weeks after treatment start.

The CDR3 is made up of 15 amino acids. V dropped 5 bases and J dropped 1; count of bases not matched to a gene: 7. The method was immunoSEQ multiplex PCR; TCRdb's version includes in-frame clones alone and lacks a portion of them. In the table there are fewer than 50,000 clones, under 90% of which are singletons. In its sample, this clone was seen once. Described time point: pretreatment peripheral blood. This TCR derives from a man in his 70s with urothelial cancer. The specimen was PBMCs, collected around atezolizumab (anti-PD-L1) treatment. This chain connects TRBV23-1 to TRBJ1-1, with 7 bases that match TRBD1. TRBV23-1 is an open reading frame whose function is uncertain. The CDR3 bases are TGCGCCAGCAGTGCCTCCGGGACAGAGAACACTGAAGCTTTCTTT. Its protein product is CASSASGTENTEAFF.